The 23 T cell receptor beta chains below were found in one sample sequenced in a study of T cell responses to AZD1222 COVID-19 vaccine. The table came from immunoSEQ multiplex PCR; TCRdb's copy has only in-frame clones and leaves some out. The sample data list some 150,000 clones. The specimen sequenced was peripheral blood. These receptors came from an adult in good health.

The CDR3 nucleotides read TGTGCCATCAGTACCCCCGGGACAGCGTACGAGCAGTACTTC. Protein sequence: CAISTPGTAYEQYF. The V and J genes are TRBV10-3 and TRBJ2-7; the match to TRBD1 covers 7 bases. The CDR3 covers 14 residues. Trimming cost V 5 bases and J 4 bases; bases outside gene matches: 8. The V gene's germline CDR1 is ENHRY and CDR2 SYGVKD.

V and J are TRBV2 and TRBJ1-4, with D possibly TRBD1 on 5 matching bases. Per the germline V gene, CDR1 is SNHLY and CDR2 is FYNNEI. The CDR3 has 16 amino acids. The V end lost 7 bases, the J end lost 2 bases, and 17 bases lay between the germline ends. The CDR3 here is CASTVVQGATNEKLFF. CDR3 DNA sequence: TGTGCCAGCACGGTGGTCCAGGGCGCCACTAATGAAAAACTGTTTTTT.

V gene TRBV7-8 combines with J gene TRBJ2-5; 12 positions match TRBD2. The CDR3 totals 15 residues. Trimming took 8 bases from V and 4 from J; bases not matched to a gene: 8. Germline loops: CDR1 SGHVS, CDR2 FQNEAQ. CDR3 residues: CASRRTSGVGETQYF. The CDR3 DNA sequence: TGTGCCAGCCGAAGGACTAGCGGGGTCGGAGAGACCCAGTACTTC.

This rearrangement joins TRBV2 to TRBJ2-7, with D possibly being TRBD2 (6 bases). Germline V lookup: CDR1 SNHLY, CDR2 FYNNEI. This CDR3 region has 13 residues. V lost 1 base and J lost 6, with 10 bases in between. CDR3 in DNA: TGTGCCAGCAGTGAAGGGCAGGGAGGCGAGCAGTACTTC. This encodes CASSEGQGGEQYF.

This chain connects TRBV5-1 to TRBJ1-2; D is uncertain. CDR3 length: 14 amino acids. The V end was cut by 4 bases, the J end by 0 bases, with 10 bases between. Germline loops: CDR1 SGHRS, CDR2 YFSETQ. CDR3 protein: CASSLDTTNYGYTF. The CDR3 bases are TGCGCCAGCAGCCTTGACACTACTAACTATGGCTACACCTTC. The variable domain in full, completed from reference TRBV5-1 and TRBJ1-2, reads KAGVTQTPRYLIKTRGQQVTLSCSPISGHRSVSWYQQTPGQGLQFLFEYFSETQRNKGNFPGRFSGRQFSNSRSEMNVSTLELGDSALYLCASSLDTTNYGYTFGSGTRLTVV.

The CDR3 DNA is TGTGCCAGCTCACCACTTAGGACTAGCGGGGGGCGCTCCTACAATGAGCAGTTCTTC. Its protein is CASSPLRTSGGRSYNEQFF. This chain links TRBV18 with TRBJ2-1; 14 nucleotides line up with TRBD2. This CDR3 comprises 19 residues. Trimming cost V 1 base and J 0 bases; bases outside gene matches: 5. The germline CDR1 and CDR2 sequences are KGHSH and LQKENI.

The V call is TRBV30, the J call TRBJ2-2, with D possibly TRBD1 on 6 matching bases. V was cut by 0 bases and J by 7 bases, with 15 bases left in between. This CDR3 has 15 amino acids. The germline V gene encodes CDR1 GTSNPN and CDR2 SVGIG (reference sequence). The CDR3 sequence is CAWSVRQGNGGELFF. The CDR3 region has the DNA TGTGCCTGGAGTGTACGCCAGGGGAACGGCGGGGAGCTGTTTTTT.

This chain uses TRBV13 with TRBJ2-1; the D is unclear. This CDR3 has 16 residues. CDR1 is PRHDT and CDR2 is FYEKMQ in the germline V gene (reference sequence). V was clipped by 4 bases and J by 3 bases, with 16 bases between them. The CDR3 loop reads CASSSWGPAHYNEQFF. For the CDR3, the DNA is TGTGCCAGCAGCTCCTGGGGTCCGGCCCACTACAATGAGCAGTTCTTC.

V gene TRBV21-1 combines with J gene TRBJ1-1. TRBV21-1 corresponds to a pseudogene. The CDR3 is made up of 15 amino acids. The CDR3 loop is CASSKEVGKNTEAFF. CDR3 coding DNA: TGTGCCAGCAGCAAAGAGGTAGGAAAAAACACTGAAGCTTTCTTT.

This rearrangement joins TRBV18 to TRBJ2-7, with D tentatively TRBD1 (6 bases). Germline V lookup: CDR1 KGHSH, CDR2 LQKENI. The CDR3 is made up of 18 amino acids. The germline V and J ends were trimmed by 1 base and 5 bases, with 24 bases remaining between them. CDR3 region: CASSPLVGRGIGSDEQYF. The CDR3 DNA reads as TGTGCCAGCTCACCACTGGTAGGCAGGGGAATTGGGAGCGACGAGCAGTACTTC.

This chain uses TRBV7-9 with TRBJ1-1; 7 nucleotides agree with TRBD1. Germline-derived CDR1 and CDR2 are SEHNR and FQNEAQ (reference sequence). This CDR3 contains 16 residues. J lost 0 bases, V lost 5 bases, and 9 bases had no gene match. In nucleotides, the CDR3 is TGTGCCAGCAGCCCCAGGGGGGGGACGTTGAACACTGAAGCTTTCTTT. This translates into CASSPRGGTLNTEAFF. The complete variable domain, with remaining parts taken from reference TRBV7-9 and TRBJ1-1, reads DTGVSQNPRHKITKRGQNVTFRCDPISEHNRLYWYRQTLGQGPEFLTYFQNEAQLEKSRLLSDRFSAERPKGSFSTLEIQRTEQGDSAMYLCASSPRGGTLNTEAFFGQGTRLTVV.

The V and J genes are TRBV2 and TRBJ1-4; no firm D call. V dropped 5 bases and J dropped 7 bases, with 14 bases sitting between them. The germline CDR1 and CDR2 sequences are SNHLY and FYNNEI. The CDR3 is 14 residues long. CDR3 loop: CASSWGNRSEKLFF. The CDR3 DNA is TGTGCCAGCAGTTGGGGAAATCGTTCTGAAAAACTGTTTTTT.

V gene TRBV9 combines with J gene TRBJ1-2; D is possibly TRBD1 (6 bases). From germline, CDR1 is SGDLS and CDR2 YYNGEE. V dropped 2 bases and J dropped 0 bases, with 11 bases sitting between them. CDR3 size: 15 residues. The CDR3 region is CASSVRGGANYGYTF. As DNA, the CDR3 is TGTGCCAGCAGCGTCAGAGGGGGGGCTAACTATGGCTACACCTTC.

The CDR3 DNA reads as TGTGCCAGTAGTATATCCTTGGGGAAGTCGATGAACACTGAAGCTTTCTTT. Its translation: CASSISLGKSMNTEAFF. The chain joins TRBV19 to TRBJ1-1, with D hard to call. The CDR3 totals 17 residues. Germline assignment: CDR1 LNHDA and CDR2 SQIVND (reference sequence). The V end lost 2 bases, the J end lost 0 bases, and 16 bases lay between the germline ends.

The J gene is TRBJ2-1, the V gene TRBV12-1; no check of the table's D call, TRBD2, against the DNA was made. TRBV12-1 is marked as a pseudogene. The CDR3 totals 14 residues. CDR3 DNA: TGTGCCAGCAGCTTTGGACTAGCGAGGAATGAGCAGTTCTTC. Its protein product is CASSFGLARNEQFF.

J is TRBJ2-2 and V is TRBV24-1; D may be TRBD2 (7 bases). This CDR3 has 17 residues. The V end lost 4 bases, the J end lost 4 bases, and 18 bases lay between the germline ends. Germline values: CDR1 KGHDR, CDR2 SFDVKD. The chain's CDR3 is CATSERSRGGVTGELFF. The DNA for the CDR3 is TGTGCCACCAGTGAGCGGAGCAGGGGAGGGGTCACCGGGGAGCTGTTTTTT.

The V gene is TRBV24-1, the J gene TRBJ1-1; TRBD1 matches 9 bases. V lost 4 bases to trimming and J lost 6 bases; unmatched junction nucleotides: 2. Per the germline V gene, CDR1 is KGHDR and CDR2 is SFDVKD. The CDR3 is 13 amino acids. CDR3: CATSERQGAEAFF. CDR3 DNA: TGTGCCACCAGTGAGCGACAGGGGGCTGAAGCTTTCTTT.

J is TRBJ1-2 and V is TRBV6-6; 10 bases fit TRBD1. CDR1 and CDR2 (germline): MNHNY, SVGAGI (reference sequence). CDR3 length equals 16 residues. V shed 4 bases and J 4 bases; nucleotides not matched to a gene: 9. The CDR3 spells CASSSSGTGVPYGYTF. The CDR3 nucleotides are TGTGCCAGCAGTTCATCCGGGACAGGGGTCCCCTATGGCTACACCTTC.

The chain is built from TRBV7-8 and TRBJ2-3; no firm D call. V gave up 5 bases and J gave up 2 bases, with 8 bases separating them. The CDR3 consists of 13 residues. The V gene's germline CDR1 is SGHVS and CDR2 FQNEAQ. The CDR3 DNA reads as TGTGCCAGCAGCCGAGACAACACAGATACGCAGTATTTT. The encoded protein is CASSRDNTDTQYF.

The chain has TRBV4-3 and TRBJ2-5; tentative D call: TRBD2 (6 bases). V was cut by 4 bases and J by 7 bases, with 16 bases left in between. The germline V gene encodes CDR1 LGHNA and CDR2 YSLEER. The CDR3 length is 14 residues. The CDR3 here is CASSLGTPAGTQYF. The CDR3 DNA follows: TGCGCCAGCAGCCTCGGGACTCCAGCAGGGACCCAGTACTTC.

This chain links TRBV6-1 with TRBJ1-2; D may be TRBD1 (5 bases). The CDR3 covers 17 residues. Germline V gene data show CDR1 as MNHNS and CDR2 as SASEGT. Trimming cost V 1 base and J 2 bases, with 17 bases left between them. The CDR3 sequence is CASSEVAGSVRNYGYTF. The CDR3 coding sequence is TGTGCCAGCAGTGAAGTGGCAGGGTCGGTAAGAAACTATGGCTACACCTTC.

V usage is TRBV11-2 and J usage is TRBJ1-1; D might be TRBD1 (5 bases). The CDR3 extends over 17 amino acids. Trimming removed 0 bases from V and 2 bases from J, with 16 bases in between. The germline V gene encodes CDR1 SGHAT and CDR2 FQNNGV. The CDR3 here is CASSLDGVGLRNTEAFF. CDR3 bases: TGTGCCAGCAGCTTAGACGGGGTGGGGCTCCGCAACACTGAAGCTTTCTTT.

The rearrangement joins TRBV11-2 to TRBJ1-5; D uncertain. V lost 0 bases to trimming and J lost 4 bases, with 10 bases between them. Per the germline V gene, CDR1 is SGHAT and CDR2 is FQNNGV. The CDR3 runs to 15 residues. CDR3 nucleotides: TGTGCCAGCAGCTTAGACGGCAGAGATAATCAGCCCCAGCATTTT. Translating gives CASSLDGRDNQPQHF.